This T cell receptor beta chain was sequenced during a study of CD8+ T cells in alopecia areata (dated 2018 in TCRdb). Context from the whole study: Treated patients were enrolled in an open-label pilot trial of oral tofacitinib, 5 to 10 mg twice daily, for moderate-to-severe alopecia areata. Patients stayed on tofacitinib for 6 to 18 months and then had 6 months of follow-up off drug so that delayed response and recurrence could be assessed. The SALT score, which quantifies the percentage of affected scalp surface area, was used to measure disease severity in treated patients. The study used high-throughput TCRbeta sequencing to examine T cell clonal expansion in alopecia areata, in both the C3H/HeJ mouse model and human patients. Human TCRbeta sequencing covered scalp tissue and sorted CD4+ and CD8+ peripheral blood T cells from patchy and totalis/universalis alopecia areata patients and healthy controls. Tofacitinib-treated patients had biopsies at baseline and at 4 and 24 weeks of treatment, with a later scalp biopsy in several patients. Clonality in the scalp was compared among normal scalp (n=4), patchy alopecia areata scalp (n=8), and alopecia totalis/universalis scalp (n=8). RNA came from the PAXgene miRNA kit for fixed scalp, the miRNeasy kit for PBMCs, and the RNeasy kit for mouse skin. immunoSEQ multiplex PCR using 35 Vbeta forward primers and 13 Jbeta reverse primers was used to amplify TCRbeta CDR3 regions. General conclusions and limits of the study: Compared with normal scalp, lesional scalp, particularly in alopecia totalis/universalis, had higher clonality and more expanded CD8+ clones, which suggests antigenic drive. Tofacitinib significantly lowered scalp clonality and the number of expanded CD8+ clones among the top 100 scalp clones. Because the treated cohort was small and had just a single nonresponder, larger studies are needed to establish links between baseline CD8+ expansion and response. During tofacitinib treatment, many expanded lesional clones remained in scalp and blood, and this persistence may partly explain relapse after treatment is stopped. Compared with mice, TCR sequences shared between patients were less clear, possibly partly because of HLA diversity across the patient population. Resident alphabeta T cells in normal human skin are also sequenced, complicating scalp TCR repertoire analysis, unlike mouse skin dominated by gammadelta T cells.

About this clone itself: It has no known antigen specificity. No per-base quality is available; no much larger clone lies one base away.

Libraries were built with the immunoSEQ multiplex PCR assay. RNA was extracted from all samples and reverse transcribed into cDNA as template for TCR sequencing. First-strand cDNA was synthesized with SuperScript III using a 2:1 mix of oligo-dT and random hexamers. A synthetic immune receptor repertoire was used to measure amplification bias, and any remaining bias was corrected computationally. On the study's bioinformatics: Raw reads were preprocessed for error removal, and CDR3 was defined according to IMGT conventions as running from the conserved cysteine to phenylalanine. Clonality was computed as 1 minus the Shannon entropy, with the entropy normalized by log2 of the number of productive unique TCRs. Scalp TCRbeta sequences were cross-referenced with sorted blood CD4 and CD8 repertoires so that the CD4 or CD8 identity of scalp clones could be inferred. As stored in TCRdb, this immuneACCESS dataset retains in-frame rearrangements with V and J assigned. A fraction of the clones does not appear; measured against another copy, unresolved V genes explain less than half of the discrepancy, and the remainder lacks a known reason. That table supplies the V and J calls and clone size; D and trimming were determined from the DNA. This sample lists approximately 220,000 clones; roughly two fifths were detected once. 0.4% to 0.55% of the sample goes to the ten largest clones.

What the treatment or condition label conveys for this sample: oral pan-JAK inhibitor, 5-10 mg twice daily. Lesional scalp punch biopsies and peripheral blood were obtained from alopecia areata patients. After PBMCs were isolated by density centrifugation and stained for CD3, CD4 and CD8, a FACSAria was used to sort CD4+ and CD8+ T cells. The sample was CD4+ T cells sorted from blood, taken at approximately week 34, from a patient treated with tofacitinib. This sequence originates from a human donor with alopecia areata.

The DNA reads TGCAGCGTTGAAGGAGGGGGGCACTACGAGCAGTACTTC. Translated, it gives CSVEGGGHYEQYF. The receptor chain draws on TRBV29-1 and TRBJ2-7; the D gene is tentatively TRBD1 or TRBD2, each matching 6 bases. Trimming at the junction amounts to 1 base on V and 3 bases on J, and the germline ends lie 10 bases apart. Reading from cysteine to phenylalanine, the CDR3 counts 13 amino acids. Of the read, only the CDR3 DNA is kept; its 39 bases are in frame from base 1. Via the germline V gene, CDR1 is SQVTM and CDR2 ANQGSEA.